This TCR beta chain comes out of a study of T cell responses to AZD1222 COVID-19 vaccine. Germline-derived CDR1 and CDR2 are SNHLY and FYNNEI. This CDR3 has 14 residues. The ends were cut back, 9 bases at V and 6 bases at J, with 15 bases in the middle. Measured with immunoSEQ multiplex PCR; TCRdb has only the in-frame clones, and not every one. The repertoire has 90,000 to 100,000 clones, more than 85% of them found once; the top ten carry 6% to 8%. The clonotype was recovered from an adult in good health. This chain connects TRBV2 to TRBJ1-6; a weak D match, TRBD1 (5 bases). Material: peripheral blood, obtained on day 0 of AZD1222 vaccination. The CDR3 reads CASKRDLSNSPLHF. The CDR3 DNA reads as TGTGCCAGTAAACGGGACCTATCTAATTCACCCCTCCACTTT.